This T cell receptor (beta chain) is from a study of shared clonotypes between healthy human individuals. Germline CDR1 reads LNHDA; CDR2 reads SQIVND (reference sequence). The J segment lost 7 bases and the V segment lost 5 bases, leaving 8 bases of the junction unmatched. The CDR3 is made up of 15 amino acids. Genomic DNA of each subset was evenly split across several immunoSEQ plates. Loaded into unsorted PBMC replicate PCRs was around 300 ng DNA, 30,000 to 35,000 T cell genomes. Clones were read by immunoSEQ multiplex PCR, and TCRdb kept only the in-frame ones, dropping some. The sample yields around 500,000 clones, 65% to 85% seen once. Donors comprised only Caucasian adults living in Nashville, Tennessee.

The specimen sequenced was PBMCs. The clonotype comes from a woman between 40 and 55 years old in good health. Some clones in this sample may be carry-over from other donors' samples. The V call is TRBV19, the J call TRBJ2-2, with 9 bases that match TRBD1. Written as DNA, the CDR3 is TGTGCCAGTAGTTCCCCGGGACAGGGTATCGGGGAGCTGTTTTTT. Translating gives CASSSPGQGIGELFF.